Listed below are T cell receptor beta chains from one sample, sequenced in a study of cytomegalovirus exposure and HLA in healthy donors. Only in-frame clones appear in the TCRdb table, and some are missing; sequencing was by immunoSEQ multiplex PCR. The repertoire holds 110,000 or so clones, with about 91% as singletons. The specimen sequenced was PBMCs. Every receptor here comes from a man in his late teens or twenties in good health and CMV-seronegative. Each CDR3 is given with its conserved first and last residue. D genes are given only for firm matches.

CDR3 protein: CASLRGYTEAFF; D gene: -; CDR3 length: 12; V gene: TRBV28; J gene: TRBJ1-1
CDR3 protein: CASSLVSTSEAFF; D gene: -; CDR3 length: 13; V gene: TRBV11-3; J gene: TRBJ1-1
CDR3 protein: CASSSGDLYEKTQYF; D gene: -; CDR3 length: 15; V gene: TRBV7-9; J gene: TRBJ2-5
CDR3 protein: CASRPQGRETQYF; D gene: -; CDR3 length: 13; V gene: TRBV6-5; J gene: TRBJ2-5
CDR3 protein: CATSRILGSGRSYEQYF; D gene: TRBD2; CDR3 length: 17; V gene: TRBV15; J gene: TRBJ2-7
CDR3 protein: CAQTRKRTDTNYGYTF; D gene: -; CDR3 length: 16; V gene: TRBV30; J gene: TRBJ1-2
CDR3 protein: CASSQEFAASGKYEQYF; D gene: TRBD2; CDR3 length: 17; V gene: TRBV4-1; J gene: TRBJ2-7
CDR3 protein: CASSFTGGGYTF; D gene: -; CDR3 length: 12; V gene: TRBV7-6; J gene: TRBJ1-2
CDR3 protein: CASSADRGLEYIQYF; D gene: TRBD1; CDR3 length: 15; V gene: TRBV11-2; J gene: TRBJ2-4
CDR3 protein: CASSSAGGGNSPLHF; D gene: TRBD1; CDR3 length: 15; V gene: TRBV28; J gene: TRBJ1-6
CDR3 protein: CASSPAGVLNYGYTF; D gene: -; CDR3 length: 15; V gene: TRBV18; J gene: TRBJ1-2
CDR3 protein: CASSRIPDREDQPQHF; D gene: TRBD1; CDR3 length: 16; V gene: TRBV19; J gene: TRBJ1-5
CDR3 protein: CASSLMMLAGYSTDTQYF; D gene: TRBD2; CDR3 length: 18; V gene: TRBV7-2; J gene: TRBJ2-3
CDR3 protein: CASSPRGQETQYF; D gene: TRBD1; CDR3 length: 13; V gene: TRBV19; J gene: TRBJ2-5
CDR3 protein: CASSQLGGGLGYTF; D gene: -; CDR3 length: 14; V gene: TRBV4-3; J gene: TRBJ1-2
CDR3 protein: CASRGIRGRAYNEQFF; D gene: TRBD2; CDR3 length: 16; V gene: TRBV2; J gene: TRBJ2-1
CDR3 protein: CASSLVPEGAPLHF; D gene: -; CDR3 length: 14; V gene: TRBV7-2; J gene: TRBJ1-6
CDR3 protein: CASSSVRSSYNEQFF; D gene: -; CDR3 length: 15; V gene: TRBV5-1; J gene: TRBJ2-1
CDR3 protein: CASSSDLGLAGVEQYF; D gene: TRBD2; CDR3 length: 16; V gene: TRBV11-2; J gene: TRBJ2-7
CDR3 protein: CAISESGLAGVTGELFF; D gene: TRBD2; CDR3 length: 17; V gene: TRBV10-3; J gene: TRBJ2-2
CDR3 protein: CASSLVSARATEAFF; D gene: -; CDR3 length: 15; V gene: TRBV5-1; J gene: TRBJ1-1
CDR3 protein: CASSPTGVGDEQFF; D gene: TRBD1; CDR3 length: 14; V gene: TRBV7-2; J gene: TRBJ2-1
CDR3 protein: CASSFRATGNTIYF; D gene: -; CDR3 length: 14; V gene: TRBV7-2; J gene: TRBJ1-3
CDR3 protein: CASTSGLAGDTQYF; D gene: TRBD2; CDR3 length: 14; V gene: TRBV10-3; J gene: TRBJ2-3
CDR3 protein: CASNPTGLGYEQYF; D gene: TRBD1; CDR3 length: 14; V gene: TRBV6-1; J gene: TRBJ2-7
CDR3 protein: CASSGPTGVPYEQYF; D gene: TRBD1; CDR3 length: 15; V gene: TRBV19; J gene: TRBJ2-7
CDR3 protein: CASSRRQEIKPGEQYF; D gene: -; CDR3 length: 16; V gene: TRBV19; J gene: TRBJ2-7
CDR3 protein: CASSLGQGVSPLHF; D gene: TRBD1; CDR3 length: 14; V gene: TRBV19; J gene: TRBJ1-6
CDR3 protein: CAISTPLAGGLSYEQYF; D gene: TRBD2; CDR3 length: 17; V gene: TRBV10-3; J gene: TRBJ2-7
CDR3 protein: CSAPDGTNYGYTF; D gene: -; CDR3 length: 13; V gene: TRBV29-1; J gene: TRBJ1-2
CDR3 protein: CAITMTGFYEQYF; D gene: TRBD1; CDR3 length: 13; V gene: TRBV11-2; J gene: TRBJ2-7
CDR3 protein: CASSYGQGPSYEQYF; D gene: TRBD1; CDR3 length: 15; V gene: TRBV6-5; J gene: TRBJ2-7
CDR3 protein: CASSLVMPAEAFF; D gene: -; CDR3 length: 13; V gene: TRBV7-2; J gene: TRBJ1-1
CDR3 protein: CASSPQGYTYEQYF; D gene: -; CDR3 length: 14; V gene: TRBV28; J gene: TRBJ2-7
CDR3 protein: CASSLVLEAYEQYF; D gene: -; CDR3 length: 14; V gene: TRBV7-2; J gene: TRBJ2-7
CDR3 protein: CASSVPGYQPQHF; D gene: -; CDR3 length: 13; V gene: TRBV10-2; J gene: TRBJ1-5
CDR3 protein: CASRDREYDYGYTF; D gene: TRBD1; CDR3 length: 14; V gene: TRBV2; J gene: TRBJ1-2
CDR3 protein: CASSIPSGEKLFF; D gene: -; CDR3 length: 13; V gene: TRBV28; J gene: TRBJ1-4
CDR3 protein: CASTAKKAGVYNEQFF; D gene: TRBD2; CDR3 length: 16; V gene: TRBV5-6; J gene: TRBJ2-1
CDR3 protein: CASSFDSRSNQPQHF; D gene: -; CDR3 length: 15; V gene: TRBV6-6; J gene: TRBJ1-5
CDR3 protein: CASSDIKTGIPTEAFF; D gene: -; CDR3 length: 16; V gene: TRBV25-1; J gene: TRBJ1-1
CDR3 protein: CASSAGGKDSPLHF; D gene: -; CDR3 length: 14; V gene: TRBV9; J gene: TRBJ1-6
CDR3 protein: CASSESEGFYGYTF; D gene: -; CDR3 length: 14; V gene: TRBV10-2; J gene: TRBJ1-2
CDR3 protein: CASSLGGSRNEQFF; D gene: TRBD2; CDR3 length: 14; V gene: TRBV5-4; J gene: TRBJ2-1
CDR3 protein: CASSSRGYQETQYF; D gene: -; CDR3 length: 14; V gene: TRBV5-4; J gene: TRBJ2-5
CDR3 protein: CAWSVAGSTDTQYF; D gene: TRBD2; CDR3 length: 14; V gene: TRBV30; J gene: TRBJ2-3
CDR3 protein: CASSHLEAYEQFF; D gene: -; CDR3 length: 13; V gene: TRBV19; J gene: TRBJ2-1
CDR3 protein: CASSLSAGRTYEQYF; D gene: -; CDR3 length: 15; V gene: TRBV4-3; J gene: TRBJ2-7
CDR3 protein: CASSRLAGTDTQYF; D gene: TRBD2; CDR3 length: 14; V gene: TRBV2; J gene: TRBJ2-3
CDR3 protein: CASSFRDRGPGNTIYF; D gene: TRBD1; CDR3 length: 16; V gene: TRBV19; J gene: TRBJ1-3
CDR3 protein: CASTPRDRGQIDVYEQYF; D gene: TRBD1; CDR3 length: 18; V gene: TRBV28; J gene: TRBJ2-7
CDR3 protein: CASSPGTGQAKNIQYF; D gene: TRBD1; CDR3 length: 16; V gene: TRBV4-1; J gene: TRBJ2-4
CDR3 protein: CSAGTGEQYF; D gene: -; CDR3 length: 10; V gene: TRBV20-1; J gene: TRBJ2-7
CDR3 protein: CASSVTGDQPQHF; D gene: -; CDR3 length: 13; V gene: TRBV6-1; J gene: TRBJ1-5
CDR3 protein: CASSHTSAINEKLFF; D gene: -; CDR3 length: 15; V gene: TRBV7-9; J gene: TRBJ1-4
CDR3 protein: CASSSTGTIEEQYF; D gene: -; CDR3 length: 14; V gene: TRBV7-2; J gene: TRBJ2-7